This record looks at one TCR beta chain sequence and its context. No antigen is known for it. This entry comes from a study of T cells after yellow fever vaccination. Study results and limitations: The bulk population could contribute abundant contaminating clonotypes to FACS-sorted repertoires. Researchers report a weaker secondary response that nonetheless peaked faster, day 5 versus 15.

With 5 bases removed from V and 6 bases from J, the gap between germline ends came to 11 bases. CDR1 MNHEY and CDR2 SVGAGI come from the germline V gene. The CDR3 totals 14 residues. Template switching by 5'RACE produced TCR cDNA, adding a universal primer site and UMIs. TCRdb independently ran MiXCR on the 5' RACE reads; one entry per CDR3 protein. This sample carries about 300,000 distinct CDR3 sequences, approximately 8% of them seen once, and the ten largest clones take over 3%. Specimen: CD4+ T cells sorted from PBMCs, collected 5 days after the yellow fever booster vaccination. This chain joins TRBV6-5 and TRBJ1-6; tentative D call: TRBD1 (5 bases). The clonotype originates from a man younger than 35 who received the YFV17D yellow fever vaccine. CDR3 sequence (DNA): TGTGCCAGCAGTAGGCAGGGTGCTAATTCACCCCTCCACTTT. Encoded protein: CASSRQGANSPLHF.